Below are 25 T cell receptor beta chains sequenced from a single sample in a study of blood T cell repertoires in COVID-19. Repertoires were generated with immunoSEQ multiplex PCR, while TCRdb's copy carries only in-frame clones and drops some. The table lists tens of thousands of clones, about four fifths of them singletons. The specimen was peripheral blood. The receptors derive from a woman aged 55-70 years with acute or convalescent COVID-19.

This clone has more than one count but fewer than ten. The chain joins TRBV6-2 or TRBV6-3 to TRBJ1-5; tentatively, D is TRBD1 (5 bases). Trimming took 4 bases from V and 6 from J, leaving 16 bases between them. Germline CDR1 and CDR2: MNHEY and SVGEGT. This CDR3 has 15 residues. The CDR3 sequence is CASSSVAGMTQPQHF. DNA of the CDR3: TGTGCCAGCAGTTCGGTGGCAGGGATGACTCAGCCCCAGCATTTT.

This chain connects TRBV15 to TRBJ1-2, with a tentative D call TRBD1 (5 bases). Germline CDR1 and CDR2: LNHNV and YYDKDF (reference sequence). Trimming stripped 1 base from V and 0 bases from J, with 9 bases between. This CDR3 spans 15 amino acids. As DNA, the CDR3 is TGTGCCACCAGCAGAGGACAGATACCTAACTATGGCTACACCTTC. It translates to CATSRGQIPNYGYTF.

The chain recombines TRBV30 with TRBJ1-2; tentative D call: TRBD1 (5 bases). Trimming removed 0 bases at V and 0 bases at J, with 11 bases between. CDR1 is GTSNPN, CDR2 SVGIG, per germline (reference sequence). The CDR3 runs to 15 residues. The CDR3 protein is CAWSVPGGSNYGYTF. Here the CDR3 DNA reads TGTGCCTGGAGTGTACCCGGGGGGTCTAACTATGGCTACACCTTC.

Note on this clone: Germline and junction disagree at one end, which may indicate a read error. Written as DNA, the CDR3 is TGTGCCAGCAGCGGGGCTGGGGTCAACGTCCTGACTTTC. It is translated as CASSGAGVNVLTF. V gene TRBV7-2 combines with J gene TRBJ2-6, with D perhaps matching TRBD1 (5 bases). The length of the CDR3 is 13 residues. The germline V gene has CDR1 SGHTA and CDR2 FQGNSA.

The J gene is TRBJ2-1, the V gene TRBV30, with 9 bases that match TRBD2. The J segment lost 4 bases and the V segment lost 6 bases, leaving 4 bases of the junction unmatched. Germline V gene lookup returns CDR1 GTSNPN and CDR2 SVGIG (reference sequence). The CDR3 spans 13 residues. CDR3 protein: CACAAGGYNEQFF. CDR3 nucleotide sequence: TGTGCCTGTGCCGCGGGGGGGTACAATGAGCAGTTCTTC.

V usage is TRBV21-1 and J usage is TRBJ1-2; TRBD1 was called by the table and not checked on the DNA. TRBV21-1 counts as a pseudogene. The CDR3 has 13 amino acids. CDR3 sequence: CASSRQGLGGYTF. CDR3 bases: TGTGCCAGCAGCAGACAGGGATTGGGTGGCTACACCTTC.

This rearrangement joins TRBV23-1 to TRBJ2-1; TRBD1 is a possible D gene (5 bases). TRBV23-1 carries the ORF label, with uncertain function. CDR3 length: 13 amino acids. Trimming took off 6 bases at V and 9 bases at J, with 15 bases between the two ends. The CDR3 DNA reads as TGCGCCAGCAGACTCCGACAGTTCGGTGAGCAGTTCTTC. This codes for CASRLRQFGEQFF.

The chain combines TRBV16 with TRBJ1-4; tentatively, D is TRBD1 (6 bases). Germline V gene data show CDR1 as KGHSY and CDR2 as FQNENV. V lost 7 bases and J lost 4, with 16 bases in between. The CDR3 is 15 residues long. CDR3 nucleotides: TGTGCCAGCACCTCGAATACAGGGCTTAATGAAAAACTGTTTTTT. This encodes CASTSNTGLNEKLFF.

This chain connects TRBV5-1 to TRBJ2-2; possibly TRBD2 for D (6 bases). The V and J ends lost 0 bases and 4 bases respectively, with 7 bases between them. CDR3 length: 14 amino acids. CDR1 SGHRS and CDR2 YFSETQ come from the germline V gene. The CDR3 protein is CASSLGGGTGELFF. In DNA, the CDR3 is TGCGCCAGCAGCTTGGGGGGAGGCACCGGGGAGCTGTTTTTT.

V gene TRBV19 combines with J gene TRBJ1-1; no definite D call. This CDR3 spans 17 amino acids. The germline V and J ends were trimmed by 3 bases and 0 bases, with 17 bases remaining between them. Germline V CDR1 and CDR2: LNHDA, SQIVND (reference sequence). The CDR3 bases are TGTGCCAGTAGTATCCGGCAGGCCTTGACCATGAACACTGAAGCTTTCTTT. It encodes CASSIRQALTMNTEAFF. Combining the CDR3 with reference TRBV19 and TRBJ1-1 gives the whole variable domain DGGITQSPKYLFRKEGQNVTLSCEQNLNHDAMYWYRQDPGQGLRLIYYSQIVNDFQKGDIAEGYSVSREKKESFPLTVTSAQKNPTAFYLCASSIRQALTMNTEAFFGQGTRLTVV.

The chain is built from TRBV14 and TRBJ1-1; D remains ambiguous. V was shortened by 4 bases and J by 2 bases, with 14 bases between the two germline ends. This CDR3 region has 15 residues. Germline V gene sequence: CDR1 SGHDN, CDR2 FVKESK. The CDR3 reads CASSRGNSANTEAFF. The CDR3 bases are TGTGCCAGCAGCCGAGGGAATTCAGCCAACACTGAAGCTTTCTTT. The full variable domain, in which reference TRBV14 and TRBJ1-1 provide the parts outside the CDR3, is EAGVTQFPSHSVIEKGQTVTLRCDPISGHDNLYWYRRVMGKEIKFLLHFVKESKQDESGMPNNRFLAERTGGTYSTLKVQPAELEDSGVYFCASSRGNSANTEAFFGQGTRLTVV.

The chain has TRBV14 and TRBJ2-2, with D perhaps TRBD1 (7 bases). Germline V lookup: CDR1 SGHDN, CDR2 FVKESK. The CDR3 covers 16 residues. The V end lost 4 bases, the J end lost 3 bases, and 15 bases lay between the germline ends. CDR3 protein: CASSPPRGADTGELFF. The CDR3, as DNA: TGTGCCAGCAGCCCTCCCAGGGGGGCTGACACCGGGGAGCTGTTTTTT.

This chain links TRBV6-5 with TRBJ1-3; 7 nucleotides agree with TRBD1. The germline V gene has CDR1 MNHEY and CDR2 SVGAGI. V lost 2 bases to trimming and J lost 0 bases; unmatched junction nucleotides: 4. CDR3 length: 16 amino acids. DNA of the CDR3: TGTGCCAGCAGTTACCACAGGGGCTACTCTGGAAACACCATATATTTT. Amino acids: CASSYHRGYSGNTIYF.

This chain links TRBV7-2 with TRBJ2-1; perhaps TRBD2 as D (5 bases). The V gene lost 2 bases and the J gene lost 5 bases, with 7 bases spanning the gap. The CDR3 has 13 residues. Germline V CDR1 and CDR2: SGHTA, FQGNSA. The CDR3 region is CASSLHGDNEQFF. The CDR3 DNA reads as TGTGCCAGCAGCTTACACGGGGACAATGAGCAGTTCTTC.

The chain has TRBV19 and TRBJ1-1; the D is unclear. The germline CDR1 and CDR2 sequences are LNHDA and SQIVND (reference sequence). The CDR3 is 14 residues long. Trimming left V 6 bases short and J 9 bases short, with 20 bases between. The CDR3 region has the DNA TGTGCCAGTAGAGGCCTTGACGAGGGTTTTCAAGCTTTCTTT. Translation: CASRGLDEGFQAFF.

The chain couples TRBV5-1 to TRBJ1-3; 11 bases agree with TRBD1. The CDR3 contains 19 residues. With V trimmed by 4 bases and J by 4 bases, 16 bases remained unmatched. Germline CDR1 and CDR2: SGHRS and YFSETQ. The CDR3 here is CASSITGTGGVSDGNTIYF. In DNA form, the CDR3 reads TGCGCCAGCAGCATAACCGGGACAGGGGGTGTTTCGGACGGAAACACCATATATTTT.

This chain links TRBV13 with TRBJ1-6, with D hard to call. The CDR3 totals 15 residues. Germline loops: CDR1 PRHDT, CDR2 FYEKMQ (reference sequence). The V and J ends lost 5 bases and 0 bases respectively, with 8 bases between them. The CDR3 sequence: CASSLSASYNSPLHF. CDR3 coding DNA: TGTGCCAGCAGCCTGAGTGCCTCCTATAATTCACCCCTCCACTTT. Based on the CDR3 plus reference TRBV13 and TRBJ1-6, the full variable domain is AAGVIQSPRHLIKEKRETATLKCYPIPRHDTVYWYQQGPGQDPQFLISFYEKMQSDKGSIPDRFSAQQFSDYHSELNMSSLELGDSALYFCASSLSASYNSPLHFGNGTRLTVT.

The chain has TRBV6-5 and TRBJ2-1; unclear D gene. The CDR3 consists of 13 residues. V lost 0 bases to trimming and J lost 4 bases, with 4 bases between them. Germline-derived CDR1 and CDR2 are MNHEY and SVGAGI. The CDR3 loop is CASSYSQYNEQFF. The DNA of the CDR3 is TGTGCCAGCAGTTACTCGCAGTACAATGAGCAGTTCTTC.

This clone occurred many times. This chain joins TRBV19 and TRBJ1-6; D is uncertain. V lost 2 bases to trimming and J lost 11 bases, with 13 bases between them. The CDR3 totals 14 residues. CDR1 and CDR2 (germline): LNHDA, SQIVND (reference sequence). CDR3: CASSISIPGTPLHF. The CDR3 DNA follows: TGTGCCAGTAGTATATCCATCCCCGGGACACCCCTCCACTTT.

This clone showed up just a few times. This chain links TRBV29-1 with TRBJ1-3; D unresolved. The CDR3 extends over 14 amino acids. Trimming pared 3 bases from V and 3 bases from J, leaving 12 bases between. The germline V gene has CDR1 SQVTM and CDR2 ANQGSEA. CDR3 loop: CSVDSNGVGNTIYF. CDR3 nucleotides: TGCAGCGTTGATTCGAACGGGGTTGGAAACACCATATATTTT. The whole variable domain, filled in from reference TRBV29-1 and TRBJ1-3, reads SAVISQKPSRDICQRGTSLTIQCQVDSQVTMMFWYRQQPGQSLTLIATANQGSEATYESGFVIDKFPISRPNLTFSTLTVSNMSPEDSSIYLCSVDSNGVGNTIYFGEGSWLTVV.

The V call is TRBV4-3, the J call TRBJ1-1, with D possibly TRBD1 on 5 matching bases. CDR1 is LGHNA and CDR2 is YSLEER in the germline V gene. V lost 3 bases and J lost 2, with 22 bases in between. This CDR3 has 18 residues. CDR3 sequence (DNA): TGCGCCAGCAGCCAGGCGCCGGGACGGGGGTTTTCCAACACTGAAGCTTTCTTT. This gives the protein CASSQAPGRGFSNTEAFF.

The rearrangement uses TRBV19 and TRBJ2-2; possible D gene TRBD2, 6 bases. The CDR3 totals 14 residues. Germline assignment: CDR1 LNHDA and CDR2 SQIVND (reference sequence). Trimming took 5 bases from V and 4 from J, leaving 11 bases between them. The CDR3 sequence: CASSPRGFTGELFF. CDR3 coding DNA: TGTGCCAGTAGTCCGCGGGGCTTCACCGGGGAGCTGTTTTTT.

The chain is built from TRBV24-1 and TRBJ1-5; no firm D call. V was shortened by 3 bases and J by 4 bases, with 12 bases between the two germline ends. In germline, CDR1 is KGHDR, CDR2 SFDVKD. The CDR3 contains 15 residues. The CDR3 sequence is CATSDDNGHNQPQHF. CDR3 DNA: TGTGCCACCAGTGATGACAACGGTCATAATCAGCCCCAGCATTTT.

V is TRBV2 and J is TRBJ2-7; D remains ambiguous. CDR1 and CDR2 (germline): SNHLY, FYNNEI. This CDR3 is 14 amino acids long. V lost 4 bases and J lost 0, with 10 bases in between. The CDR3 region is CASSGQLSSYEQYF. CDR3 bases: TGTGCCAGCAGTGGACAATTGAGCTCCTACGAGCAGTACTTC.

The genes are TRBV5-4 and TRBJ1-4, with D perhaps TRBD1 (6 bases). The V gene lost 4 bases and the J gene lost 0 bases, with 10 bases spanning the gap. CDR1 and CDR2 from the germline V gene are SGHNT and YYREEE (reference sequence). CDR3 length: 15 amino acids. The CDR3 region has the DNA TGTGCCAGCAGCGCAGGGGCCTCAACTAATGAAAAACTGTTTTTT. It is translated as CASSAGASTNEKLFF.